This T cell receptor (beta chain) originates from a study of blood T cell repertoires in COVID-19. Study summary: Both acute and convalescent COVID-19 samples were obtained from the United States, Italy and Spain.

This clone has more than one count but fewer than ten. In the authors' workflow: Nucleated cell number was recorded as an estimate derived from reference gene primer amplification. Method: immunoSEQ multiplex PCR; TCRdb's copy keeps in-frame clones and lacks some. Clone size and the V and J calls come from that table; the DNA yielded D and trimming. The profile shows some 110,000 clones, roughly four fifths of them singletons. V was clipped by 4 bases and J by 5 bases, with 15 bases between them. This CDR3 is built from 15 residues. Germline V gene data show CDR1 as ENHRY and CDR2 as SYGVKD. This rearrangement joins TRBV10-3 to TRBJ1-5; perhaps TRBD1 as D (5 bases). Sequencing was done on a sample of peripheral blood. The source is a woman aged 65 to 85 with acute or convalescent COVID-19. The CDR3 DNA follows: TGTGCCATCAGTGGGGGGGGAGTGGACGATCAGCCCCAGCATTTT. Residues: CAISGGGVDDQPQHF.